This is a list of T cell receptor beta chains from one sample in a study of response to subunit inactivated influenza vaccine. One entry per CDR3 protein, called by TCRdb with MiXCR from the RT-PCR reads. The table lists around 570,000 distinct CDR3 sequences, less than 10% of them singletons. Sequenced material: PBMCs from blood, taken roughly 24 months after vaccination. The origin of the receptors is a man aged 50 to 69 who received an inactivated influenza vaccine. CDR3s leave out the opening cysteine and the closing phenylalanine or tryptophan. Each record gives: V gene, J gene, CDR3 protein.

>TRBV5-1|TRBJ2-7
ASSLGDRGRDEQY
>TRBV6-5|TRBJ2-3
ASSYRVLTDTQY
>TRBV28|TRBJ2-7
ASSSRRQAYYEQY
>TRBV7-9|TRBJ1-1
ASSLAGAYEAF
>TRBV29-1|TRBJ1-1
SVGLRGDTEAF
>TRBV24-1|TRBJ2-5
ATSDFRTGLETQY
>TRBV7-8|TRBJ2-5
ASSLAIGSGETQY
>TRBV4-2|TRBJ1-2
ASSQSPRGDNYGYT
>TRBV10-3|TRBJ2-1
AISSQQGSSYNEQF
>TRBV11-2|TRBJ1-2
ASSLGFRGVDYGYT
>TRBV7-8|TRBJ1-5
ASSPIGGNQPQH
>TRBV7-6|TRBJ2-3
ASSSHTLARPTDTQY
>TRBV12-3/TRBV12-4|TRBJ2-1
ASSLPPGGLNEQF
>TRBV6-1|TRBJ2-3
ASSDRDSRTDTQY
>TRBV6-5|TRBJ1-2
ASSYSWIRRRRGNYGYT
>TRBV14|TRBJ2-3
ASRQRGSTDTQY
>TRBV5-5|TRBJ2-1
ASSLLGGPGNEQF
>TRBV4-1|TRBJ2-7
ASSPNRDLGTYEQY
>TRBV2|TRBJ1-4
ASIPLSATNEKLF
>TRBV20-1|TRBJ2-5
SATTGRETQY
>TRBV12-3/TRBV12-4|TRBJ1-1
ASSFQEGGTEAF
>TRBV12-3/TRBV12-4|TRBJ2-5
ASSLVAGGPGETQY
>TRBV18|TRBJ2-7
ASSPGVFYEQY
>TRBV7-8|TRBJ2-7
ASSLVAGGPEQY
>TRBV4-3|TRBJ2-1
ASSQGTSGSVNEQF
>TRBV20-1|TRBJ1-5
SAGQDQPQH
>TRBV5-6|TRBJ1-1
ASSRQGGTEAF
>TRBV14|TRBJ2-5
ASSHVGGKAQY
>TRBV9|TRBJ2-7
ASSLGTETYEQY
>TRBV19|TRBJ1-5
ASSLPGQGPQH
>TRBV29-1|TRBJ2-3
SVRNTDTQY
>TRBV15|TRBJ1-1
ATSRESIEAF
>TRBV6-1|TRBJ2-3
ASSGSGGAYGTQY
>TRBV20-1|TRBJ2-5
SGRVYQETQY
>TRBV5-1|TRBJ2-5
ASSLAGQAGGQETQY
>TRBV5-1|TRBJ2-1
ASSTGTSGRGNEQF
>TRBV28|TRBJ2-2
ASSTFGYTGELF
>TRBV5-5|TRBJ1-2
ASSLSIGVSNYGYT
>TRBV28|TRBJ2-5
ASSPPQVWETQY
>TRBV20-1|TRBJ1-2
SATIRQGVT
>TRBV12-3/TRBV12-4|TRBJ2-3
ASSLAQTRDTQY
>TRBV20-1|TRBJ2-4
SARDKGVDIQY
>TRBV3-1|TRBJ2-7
ASSATGTGGREQY
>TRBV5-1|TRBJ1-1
ASSEDGTEHAEAF
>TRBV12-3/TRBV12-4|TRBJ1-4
ASSISATNEKLF
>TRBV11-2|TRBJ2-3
ASSLSRTDTQY
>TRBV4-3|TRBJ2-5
ASSFRAGVKAIQETQY
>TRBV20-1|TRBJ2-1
SARVGLPQNRVEQF
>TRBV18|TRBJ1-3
ASSPSGGFGNTIY
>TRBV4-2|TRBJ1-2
ASSQTTGTYNYGYT
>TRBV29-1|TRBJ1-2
SVENKIDRDYT
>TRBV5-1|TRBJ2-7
ASSLASAGPYEQY
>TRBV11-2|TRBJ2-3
ASSLWGTSWDTSTDTQY
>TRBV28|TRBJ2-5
ASREGEETQY